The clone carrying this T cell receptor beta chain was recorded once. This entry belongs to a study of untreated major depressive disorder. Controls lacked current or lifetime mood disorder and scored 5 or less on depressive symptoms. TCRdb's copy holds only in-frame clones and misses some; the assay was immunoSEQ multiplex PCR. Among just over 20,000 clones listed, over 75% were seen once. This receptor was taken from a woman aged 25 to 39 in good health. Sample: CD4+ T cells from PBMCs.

CDR3 region: CASSLRRTEAFF. The CDR3 nucleotides read TGTGCCAGCAGCCTCCGAAGGACTGAAGCTTTCTTT. This rearrangement joins TRBV5-6 to TRBJ1-1; D remains unclear. Trimming left V 4 bases short and J 5 bases short, with 9 bases between. The germline gives CDR1 SGHDT, CDR2 YYEEEE. This CDR3 comprises 12 residues. Based on the CDR3 plus reference TRBV5-6 and TRBJ1-1, the full variable domain is DAGVTQSPTHLIKTRGQQVTLRCSPKSGHDTVSWYQQALGQGPQFIFQYYEEEERQRGNFPDRFSGHQFPNYSSELNVNALLLGDSALYLCASSLRRTEAFFGQGTRLTVV.